Presented here are 8 T cell receptor beta chains from one specimen sequenced in a study of glioma-infiltrating T cells (dated by TCRdb to 2016 to 2017). The sequencer listed for this sample is Illumina MiSeq. The iRepertoire nested amplicon-rescue multiplex PCR (arm-PCR) platform was used to amplify TCR alpha and beta CDR3 regions from RNA. Clones were called with MiXCR by TCRdb after fastp trimmed the public reads at Q25, and only in-frame beta chains were retained. For every CDR3 protein sequence, its rows merge into one entry that carries the most common genes and DNA. A total of approximately 120,000 distinct CDR3 sequences appear in this sample, approximately 25% of them only once. Of the sample, 12% to 15% is held by the ten largest clones. Sequenced: glioma tissue, nonneoplastic brain tissue, or PBMCs (not recorded which). The receptors originated from a human donor with low-grade glioma or glioblastoma, undergoing nonglioma brain surgery, or in good health (not recorded which).

This clonotype appeared once. This rearrangement joins TRBV28 to TRBJ2-1; D not certain. V dropped 6 bases and J dropped 1 base, with 13 bases sitting between them. The CDR3 length is 15 residues. Germline CDR1 and CDR2: MDHEN and SYDVKM. The CDR3 reads CASRARVVSYNEQFF. The CDR3 DNA sequence: TGTGCCAGCAGGGCGAGAGTCGTATCCTACAATGAGCAGTTCTTC.

Regarding this clonotype: This may come from a read error, since a much larger clone is one base off. CDR3 region: CASSPGDYEQYF. The CDR3 region has the DNA TGTGCCAGCTCACCGGGCGACTACGAGCAGTACTTC. This chain connects TRBV18 to TRBJ2-7; D not resolved. The CDR3 contains 12 residues. CDR1 and CDR2 from the germline V gene are KGHSH and LQKENI. V lost 3 bases, J lost 3 bases, and 6 bases lay in between.

This clonotype was detected many times. This chain connects TRBV6-1 to TRBJ1-1; no firm D call. Germline lookup yields CDR1 MNHNS and CDR2 SASEGT. The CDR3 covers 13 residues. V dropped 6 bases and J dropped 6 bases, with 14 bases sitting between them. DNA for the CDR3: TGTGCCAGCAGGACCGGCCCCCCGGCTGAAGCTTTCTTT. Translation gives CASRTGPPAEAFF.

This clonotype was observed at least ten times. The chain combines TRBV28 with TRBJ1-2; D may be TRBD1 (5 bases). Looked up from germline, CDR1 is MDHEN and CDR2 is SYDVKM. This CDR3 has 16 residues. Trimming pared 5 bases from V and 6 bases from J, leaving 22 bases between. The CDR3 protein is CASSPHPRTPRDGYTF. Written as DNA, the CDR3 is TGTGCCAGCAGTCCCCACCCTCGGACACCTAGGGATGGCTACACCTTC.

V gene TRBV5-4 combines with J gene TRBJ2-3; 7 positions match TRBD2. Germline V lookup: CDR1 SGHNT, CDR2 YYREEE (reference sequence). The CDR3 loop spans 18 amino acids. The J segment lost 0 bases and the V segment lost 2 bases, leaving 12 bases of the junction unmatched. The CDR3 nucleotides are TGTGCCAGCAGCTTAAGTTTCATGAGCGGGATTAGCACAGATACGCAGTATTTT. It is translated as CASSLSFMSGISTDTQYF.

Only a few counts were recorded for this clonotype. V usage is TRBV29-1 and J usage is TRBJ2-2, with D uncertain. The CDR3 is 15 residues long. The germline gives CDR1 SQVTM, CDR2 ANQGSEA. V was pared by 0 bases and J by 3 bases, with 11 bases between. CDR3 DNA: TGCAGCGTTGAAGATCGAGGCATAGACACCGGGGAGCTGTTTTTT. As protein: CSVEDRGIDTGELFF.

This clonotype was seen ten or more times. This chain uses TRBV19 with TRBJ2-1; 7 nucleotides line up with TRBD1. V lost 2 bases, J lost 5 bases, and 6 bases stayed unmatched. This CDR3 spans 15 amino acids. Germline values: CDR1 LNHDA, CDR2 SQIVND (reference sequence). CDR3 protein: CASSIRQGIHNEQFF. The CDR3 DNA reads TGTGCCAGTAGTATACGACAGGGAATCCACAATGAGCAGTTCTTC.

This clonotype was counted many times. The gene calls are TRBV7-2 and TRBJ1-5, with 9 bases matching TRBD1. This CDR3 region has 14 residues. Germline V gene lookup returns CDR1 SGHTA and CDR2 FQGNSA. Trimming took 6 bases from V and 4 from J; bases not matched to a gene: 4. The CDR3 DNA sequence: TGTGCCAGCAGATCACAGGGGGCAAATCAGCCCCAGCATTTT. Translating it yields CASRSQGANQPQHF.